Below, 6 T cell receptor beta chains from the same sample are listed, as sequenced in a study of T-cell memory formation after mild COVID-19. MiXCR, run by TCRdb on the 5' RACE reads, gives a single entry per CDR3 protein. The sample lists about 470,000 distinct CDR3 sequences; 25% were seen once. The sequenced sample consisted of PBMCs or a T cell subset sorted from them (not recorded which). These receptors were taken from an adult woman who had mild COVID-19 (a few samples of this study predate the infection). Cell type and time point are not known.

The rearrangement uses TRBV6-2 or TRBV6-3 and TRBJ1-4; D remains ambiguous. Germline V gives CDR1 MNHEY, CDR2 SVGEGT. V dropped 5 bases and J dropped 8 bases, with 6 bases sitting between them. CDR3 length: 11 amino acids. CDR3 in DNA: TGTGCCAGCAGTGGTTTCGAAAAACTGTTTTTT. Residues: CASSGFEKLFF.

This rearrangement joins TRBV7-9 to TRBJ1-1; D possibly corresponds to TRBD1 (5 bases). V gave up 1 base and J gave up 4 bases, with 10 bases separating them. Germline V CDR1 and CDR2: SEHNR, FQNEAQ (reference sequence). The CDR3 runs to 14 residues. CDR3 amino acids: CASSLGGAITEAFF. The CDR3 nucleotides read TGTGCCAGCAGCTTAGGGGGCGCGATCACTGAAGCTTTCTTT. Complete variable domain (other parts from reference TRBV7-9 and TRBJ1-1): DTGVSQNPRHKITKRGQNVTFRCDPISEHNRLYWYRQTLGQGPEFLTYFQNEAQLEKSRLLSDRFSAERPKGSFSTLEIQRTEQGDSAMYLCASSLGGAITEAFFGQGTRLTVV.

The chain couples TRBV25-1 to TRBJ2-4; perhaps TRBD2 as D (5 bases). The CDR3 contains 18 residues. Per the germline V gene, CDR1 is MGHDK and CDR2 is SYGVNS. V was cut by 1 base and J by 1 base, with 17 bases left in between. CDR3 protein: CASSEFSRGSEAKNIQYF. In nucleotides, the CDR3 is TGTGCCAGCAGTGAATTTTCGCGAGGGAGTGAGGCCAAAAACATTCAGTACTTC.

This clonotype showed up just a few times. The chain has TRBV5-1 and TRBJ2-1; the match to TRBD1 covers 8 bases. V lost 5 bases, J lost 8 bases, and 12 bases stayed unmatched. The CDR3 loop spans 15 amino acids. Looked up from germline, CDR1 is SGHRS and CDR2 is YFSETQ. The CDR3 region is CASRRTGNGWDEQFF. The DNA of the CDR3 is TGCGCCAGCAGAAGGACAGGGAACGGCTGGGATGAGCAGTTCTTC.

The rearrangement links TRBV27 to TRBJ2-3, with D unresolved. The length of the CDR3 is 15 residues. With 8 bases removed from V and 0 bases from J, the gap between germline ends came to 15 bases. CDR1 and CDR2 from the germline V gene are MNHEY and SMNVEV (reference sequence). For the CDR3, the DNA is TGTGCCAGCTCACAACGACTGACTAGCACAGATACGCAGTATTTT. It translates to CASSQRLTSTDTQYF.

The chain carries TRBV7-2 and TRBJ1-1; no definite D call. The CDR3 loop spans 14 amino acids. Trimming took 5 bases from V and 2 from J, leaving 12 bases between them. The germline V gene encodes CDR1 SGHTA and CDR2 FQGNSA. This chain's CDR3 is CASSRAARNTEAFF. The DNA for the CDR3 is TGTGCCAGCAGCCGCGCGGCGCGAAACACTGAAGCTTTCTTT.